One and the same sample provided the 18 T cell receptor beta chains below, sequenced in a study of OX40 agonist ivuxolimab in advanced cancers. Assay: immunoSEQ multiplex PCR; the TCRdb copy retains only in-frame clones and omits some. The table lists roughly 40,000 clones, over 75% of them singletons. This specimen consisted of CD4+ or CD8+ T cells sorted from blood, obtained in a trial of the OX40 agonist ivuxolimab. These receptors were collected from an adult with an advanced solid tumor such as melanoma, head and neck, liver or kidney cancer.

V is TRBV27 and J is TRBJ1-2; D is unresolved. This CDR3 has 15 amino acids. Germline V gene data show CDR1 as MNHEY and CDR2 as SMNVEV (reference sequence). V shed 4 bases and J shed 3 bases, with 15 bases lying between them. CDR3 sequence reads: CASSSSDGAHYGYTF. The CDR3 DNA is TGTGCCAGCAGTTCGTCCGACGGAGCACACTATGGCTACACCTTC.

In the case of this clone: This may arise from a read error, as a much more abundant clone is one base away. V gene TRBV2 combines with J gene TRBJ1-5, with D possibly TRBD1 on 6 matching bases. From germline, CDR1 is SNHLY and CDR2 FYNNEI. Trimming pared 5 bases from V and 1 base from J, leaving 18 bases between. The CDR3 has 17 amino acids. CDR3 sequence (DNA): TGTGCCAGCAGTACTGAACAGGGAAGAAGCAGCAATCAGCCCCAGCATTTT. Protein: CASSTEQGRSSNQPQHF.

The rearrangement joins TRBV7-2 to TRBJ2-7; 9 nucleotides line up with TRBD1. The CDR3 runs 14 residues. V dropped 4 bases and J dropped 5; count of bases not matched to a gene: 6. Germline V CDR1 and CDR2: SGHTA, FQGNSA. The CDR3 DNA follows: TGTGCCAGCAGCTCAACGGACAGGGGAAACGAGCAGTACTTC. It translates to CASSSTDRGNEQYF.

This chain links TRBV5-6 with TRBJ1-1; D unresolved. Germline V gives CDR1 SGHDT, CDR2 YYEEEE. Deletions cut 5 bases from V and 1 base from J, with 15 bases between. This CDR3 spans 15 amino acids. The DNA of the CDR3 is TGTGCCAGCAGTCAATACTGGACGGGGAACACTGAAGCTTTCTTT. Its translation is CASSQYWTGNTEAFF.

This clone was seen more than once but under ten times. The V gene is TRBV9, the J gene TRBJ1-3; TRBD1 matches 7 bases. Germline trimming cut 4 bases from V and 4 bases from J; bases unmatched to any gene: 11. CDR1 SGDLS and CDR2 YYNGEE come from the germline V gene. The CDR3 covers 16 residues. The CDR3, as DNA: TGTGCCAGCAGCCTTTCTACAGGGGAGTGGGGAAACACCATATATTTT. Translation gives CASSLSTGEWGNTIYF.

The rearrangement links TRBV4-1 to TRBJ2-5, with a tentative D call TRBD2 (7 bases). Germline CDR1 and CDR2: MGHRA and YSYEKL. This CDR3 spans 16 amino acids. V lost 1 base to trimming and J lost 5 bases, with 17 bases between them. CDR3 sequence (DNA): TGCGCCAGCAGCCAAGGGGGGGGGCGCGAGACGGAGACCCAGTACTTC. This sequence encodes CASSQGGGRETETQYF.

As DNA, the CDR3 is TGCAGCGTTGAATTTCCGGGGGAGGGATGGGGAAACATTCAGTACTTC. It codes for CSVEFPGEGWGNIQYF. This chain joins TRBV29-1 and TRBJ2-4; 7 positions match TRBD2. The CDR3 consists of 16 residues. CDR1 and CDR2 (germline): SQVTM, ANQGSEA. The V gene end was trimmed by 2 bases and the J gene end by 6 bases; junction bases not matched to a gene: 13.

V is TRBV19 and J is TRBJ2-1, with 9 bases matching TRBD2. The germline CDR1 and CDR2 sequences are LNHDA and SQIVND (reference sequence). The CDR3 sequence is 17 residues long. V was clipped by 0 bases and J by 1 base; unmatched bases: 4. The DNA of the CDR3 is TGTGCCAGTAGTATAGACGGGACTAGCCGATCCTACAATGAGCAGTTCTTC. Translated, it gives CASSIDGTSRSYNEQFF.

This sequence joins TRBV6-5 and TRBJ2-3; 8 bases map to TRBD1. V gave up 7 bases and J gave up 3 bases; unmatched junction bases: 6. The CDR3 covers 14 residues. The germline V gene has CDR1 MNHEY and CDR2 SVGAGI. In DNA, the CDR3 is TGTGCCAGCACCCGGACAGGGAAGACAGATACGCAGTATTTT. Translated: CASTRTGKTDTQYF.

V usage is TRBV27 and J usage is TRBJ2-7, with 7 bases aligning to TRBD2. The CDR3 consists of 14 residues. Germline V CDR1 and CDR2: MNHEY, SMNVEV (reference sequence). V shed 3 bases and J 2 bases; nucleotides not matched to a gene: 4. The CDR3 bases are TGTGCCAGCAGTTTTGGGGGGGGTACCTACGAGCAGTACTTC. Translation: CASSFGGGTYEQYF.

The chain employs TRBV5-5 and TRBJ2-5; D not certain. Trimming removed 2 bases at V and 3 bases at J, with 5 bases between. Germline CDR1 is SGHKS and CDR2 is YYEKEE (reference sequence). The CDR3 has 12 amino acids. The CDR3 reads CASSLLEETQYF. In DNA form, the CDR3 reads TGTGCCAGCAGCTTACTCGAAGAGACCCAGTACTTC.

In the case of this clone: No DNA is shown, since the ends of the CDR3 on it are uncertain; the CDR3 is the one TCRdb lists. This chain uses TRBV27 with TRBJ2-5; TRBD2 reflects the table's D call only, with no check against the DNA. Germline V lookup: CDR1 MNHEY, CDR2 SMNVEV (reference sequence). Termini included, the CDR3 measures 16 amino acids. CDR3 residues: CASSFGSGGSQETQYF.

The chain carries TRBV15 and TRBJ2-7; 9 nucleotides align to TRBD2. Unmatched junction bases numbered 4, after V lost 5 bases and J lost 2 bases. This CDR3 has 14 residues. Germline CDR1 reads LNHNV; CDR2 reads YYDKDF (reference sequence). The DNA for the CDR3 is TGTGCCACCAGCCATAGCGGGGGTACCTACGAGCAGTACTTC. It yields the protein CATSHSGGTYEQYF.

This rearrangement joins TRBV6-1 to TRBJ1-6, with TRBD1 identical over 7 bases. CDR1 is MNHNS and CDR2 is SASEGT in the germline V gene. V was clipped by 7 bases and J by 4 bases; unmatched bases: 7. The CDR3 is 15 amino acids. In DNA, the CDR3 is TGTGCCAGCATTTTCCCGGGACAGTATAATTCACCCCTCCACTTT. Its protein product is CASIFPGQYNSPLHF.

The gene calls are TRBV29-1 and TRBJ2-7, with TRBD1 identical over 7 bases. Germline CDR1 is SQVTM and CDR2 is ANQGSEA. The CDR3 consists of 13 residues. Trimming took 6 bases from V and 6 from J; bases not matched to a gene: 11. The CDR3 region is CSVAPSYRGEQYF. In DNA, the CDR3 is TGCAGCGTAGCCCCCTCCTACAGGGGCGAGCAGTACTTC.

This rearrangement joins TRBV7-2 to TRBJ2-7, with 7 positions matching TRBD2. The CDR3 is 13 residues long. Unmatched junction bases numbered 2, after V lost 1 base and J lost 5 bases. Germline CDR1 reads SGHTA; CDR2 reads FQGNSA. The CDR3 sequence: CASSLGLANEQYF. CDR3 coding DNA: TGTGCCAGCAGCTTAGGACTAGCAAACGAGCAGTACTTC.

This chain links TRBV7-9 with TRBJ2-1; D possibly corresponds to TRBD2 (6 bases). CDR1 and CDR2 (germline): SEHNR, FQNEAQ (reference sequence). V lost 10 bases and J 8 bases, leaving 15 bases between the germline ends. The CDR3 contains 12 residues. CDR3 nucleotide sequence: TGTGCCACCCAAGGCGGGATTGATGAGCAGTTCTTC. This gives the protein CATQGGIDEQFF.

CDR3 sequence reads: CAWSGLTVFNTGELFF. CDR3 nucleotides: TGTGCCTGGAGCGGACTGACAGTTTTCAACACCGGGGAGCTGTTTTTT. The chain carries TRBV30 and TRBJ2-2; D could derive from TRBD1 or TRBD2 (5 bases each). Deletions cut 3 bases from V and 2 bases from J, with 16 bases between. Germline assignment: CDR1 GTSNPN and CDR2 SVGIG (reference sequence). The CDR3 spans 16 residues.